One and the same sample provided the 24 T cell receptor beta chains below, sequenced in a study of blood T cell repertoires in COVID-19 (dated by TCRdb to between 2020 and 2021). The library was produced with the immunoSEQ multiplex PCR assay. Entries here come from immuneACCESS through TCRdb and include only in-frame sequences with V and J called. Some clones fail to appear in such tables; in the studies checked, an unresolved V gene covers under half of the shortfall, and the cause of the remainder is unknown. The sample includes a few hundred thousand clones, with approximately 88% observed a single time. The ten largest clonotypes hold 9% to 9.5% of the sample. Sample: peripheral blood. These receptors originate from a young man with active or convalescent COVID-19.

The V call is TRBV19, the J call TRBJ1-5, with a weak D call TRBD1 (5 bases). Germline V gene data show CDR1 as LNHDA and CDR2 as SQIVND (reference sequence). V was cut by 6 bases and J by 5 bases, with 14 bases left in between. CDR3 length: 14 residues. DNA for the CDR3: TGTGCCAGTAGCCCCCGCGACAGCCATCAGCCCCAGCATTTT. Translating it yields CASSPRDSHQPQHF.

The J gene is TRBJ2-7, the V gene TRBV2; the D gene is possibly TRBD1 (6 bases). Germline CDR1 SNHLY, CDR2 FYNNEI. The length of the CDR3 is 14 residues. The ends were cut back, 3 bases at V and 3 bases at J, with 12 bases in the middle. CDR3 in DNA: TGTGCCAGCAGTGACTACAGGGCTGGCTACGAGCAGTACTTC. This encodes CASSDYRAGYEQYF.

V is TRBV7-9 and J is TRBJ1-2; the D gene is possibly TRBD1 (6 bases). The length of the CDR3 is 14 residues. The germline V gene encodes CDR1 SEHNR and CDR2 FQNEAQ (reference sequence). V was pared by 5 bases and J by 7 bases, with 17 bases between. The CDR3 region is CASSDDRQLGGYTF. DNA of the CDR3: TGTGCCAGCAGCGATGACAGGCAATTGGGTGGCTACACCTTC.

V usage is TRBV10-3 and J usage is TRBJ1-5; D gene uncertain. The CDR3 length is 15 residues. Per the germline V gene, CDR1 is ENHRY and CDR2 is SYGVKD. V was pared by 0 bases and J by 2 bases, with 8 bases between. The CDR3 sequence is CAISESIRGNQPQHF. The DNA for the CDR3 is TGTGCCATCAGTGAGTCGATCCGGGGCAATCAGCCCCAGCATTTT.

The rearrangement uses TRBV6-6 and TRBJ2-1; 7 nucleotides align to TRBD1. Looked up from germline, CDR1 is MNHNY and CDR2 is SVGAGI (reference sequence). This CDR3 has 17 amino acids. V lost 5 bases to trimming and J lost 4 bases; unmatched junction nucleotides: 14. CDR3 nucleotide sequence: TGTGCCAGCAGTCAACGATCCGGGACAGAAAGTTACAATGAGCAGTTCTTC. It is translated as CASSQRSGTESYNEQFF.

The chain links TRBV5-1 to TRBJ1-4; TRBD1 might be the D (5 bases). The CDR3 consists of 14 residues. V gave up 0 bases and J gave up 7 bases, with 10 bases separating them. Germline V gene sequence: CDR1 SGHRS, CDR2 YFSETQ. CDR3 DNA: TGCGCCAGCAGCTTGGCCAGGGTTGGTGAAAAACTGTTTTTT. As protein: CASSLARVGEKLFF.

V is TRBV10-3 and J is TRBJ2-7; 7 bases agree with TRBD1. This CDR3 comprises 15 residues. Trimming at V came to 3 bases and at J to 0 bases, leaving 5 bases not matched to a gene. Looked up from germline, CDR1 is ENHRY and CDR2 is SYGVKD. The CDR3 DNA reads as TGTGCCATCAGTGACCCGGACAGGTTCTCCTACGAGCAGTACTTC. Translation gives CAISDPDRFSYEQYF.

The chain combines TRBV7-6 with TRBJ2-7; 9 bases agree with TRBD1. CDR1 is SGHVS and CDR2 is FNYEAQ in the germline V gene. The CDR3 spans 14 residues. The V and J ends lost 1 base and 7 bases, in that order; junction bases with no gene match: 5. The CDR3 region has the DNA TGTGCCAGCAGCTTAGTACAGGGGGCAGATGAGCAGTACTTC. Amino acid sequence: CASSLVQGADEQYF.

This clone was detected a few times. The gene calls are TRBV6-5 and TRBJ2-7; 9 bases fit TRBD1. V shed 6 bases and J 3 bases; nucleotides not matched to a gene: 6. CDR1 MNHEY and CDR2 SVGAGI come from the germline V gene. The CDR3 length is 14 residues. The CDR3 sequence is CASSDGTGLYEQYF. CDR3 DNA: TGTGCCAGCAGCGACGGGACAGGGCTCTACGAGCAGTACTTC.

The genes are TRBV2 and TRBJ1-5, with a tentative D call TRBD1 (5 bases). V was clipped by 5 bases and J by 1 base, with 9 bases between them. This CDR3 is built from 14 residues. Germline V CDR1 and CDR2: SNHLY, FYNNEI. The CDR3 coding sequence is TGTGCCAGCAGTAGGGGAGGGAGCAATCAGCCCCAGCATTTT. It translates to CASSRGGSNQPQHF.

This chain uses TRBV27 with TRBJ1-5; 9 bases map to TRBD1. From germline, CDR1 is MNHEY and CDR2 SMNVEV (reference sequence). V lost 3 bases and J lost 7; bases outside the gene matches: 10. There are 16 residues in the CDR3. The CDR3 sequence is CASSLSGTGLGQPQHF. In nucleotides, the CDR3 is TGTGCCAGCAGTTTGTCCGGGACAGGGCTCGGGCAGCCCCAGCATTTT.

The chain has TRBV11-3 and TRBJ2-1, with 10 bases lining up with TRBD1. Losses at the gene ends were 4 bases for V and 5 bases for J; bases not matched to a gene: 2. CDR1 SGHNT and CDR2 YENEEA come from the germline V gene. CDR3 length: 14 residues. In DNA form, the CDR3 reads TGTGCCAGCAGCTCGGACAGGGGGGACAATGAGCAGTTCTTC. It is translated as CASSSDRGDNEQFF. The full variable domain, completed using reference TRBV11-3 and TRBJ2-1, is EAGVVQSPRYKIIEKKQPVAFWCNPISGHNTLYWYLQNLGQGPELLIRYENEEAVDDSQLPKDRFSAERLKGVDSTLKIQPAELGDSAVYLCASSSDRGDNEQFFGPGTRLTVL.

The chain carries TRBV10-3 and TRBJ1-1; 7 positions agree with TRBD1. Trimming at V came to 5 bases and at J to 0 bases, leaving 9 bases not matched to a gene. Per germline, CDR1 ENHRY and CDR2 SYGVKD. This CDR3 is built from 16 residues. The CDR3 DNA reads as TGTGCCATCAGTCTGACGGGACAGCCGATGAACACTGAAGCTTTCTTT. Protein: CAISLTGQPMNTEAFF.

J is TRBJ1-4 and V is TRBV6-2 or TRBV6-3, with 7 bases fitting TRBD1. CDR1 is MNHEY, CDR2 SVGEGT, per germline. The V gene end was trimmed by 0 bases and the J gene end by 13 bases; junction bases not matched to a gene: 11. The CDR3 spans 15 residues. CDR3 DNA: TGTGCCAGCAGTTACTCTCCCGACAGGCCAGGGGGACTGTTTTTT. Translation gives CASSYSPDRPGGLFF.

J is TRBJ1-2 and V is TRBV15; D is possibly TRBD1 (6 bases). The V end was cut by 0 bases, the J end by 6 bases, with 14 bases between. CDR1 and CDR2 from the germline V gene are LNHNV and YYDKDF (reference sequence). The CDR3 is 15 amino acids. In DNA, the CDR3 is TGTGCCACCAGCAGAGACCCCATGGGGGCGCATGGCTACACCTTC. Translating gives CATSRDPMGAHGYTF.

This chain joins TRBV11-2 and TRBJ2-3, with 7 bases identical to TRBD1. The junction had 9 bases not matched to a gene; V was cut back by 3 bases and J by 6 bases. Germline V CDR1 and CDR2: SGHAT, FQNNGV. The CDR3 spans 15 residues. CDR3 sequence (DNA): TGTGCCAGCAGCTTCGCTTCCACAGGGGCGGATACGCAGTATTTT. Translating gives CASSFASTGADTQYF.

The gene calls are TRBV20-1 and TRBJ1-2; no reliable D call. Germline V gives CDR1 DFQATT, CDR2 SNEGSKA (reference sequence). This CDR3 spans 14 amino acids. V was trimmed by 3 bases and J by 0 bases, leaving 11 bases between them. CDR3 protein: CSASHRRSNYGYTF. The CDR3 coding sequence is TGCAGTGCTAGTCACCGTAGATCTAACTATGGCTACACCTTC.

This chain connects TRBV11-3 to TRBJ2-1; D call uncertain. Deletions cut 0 bases from V and 11 bases from J, with 11 bases between. CDR1 is SGHNT and CDR2 is YENEEA in the germline V gene. The CDR3 runs 13 residues. Written as DNA, the CDR3 is TGTGCCAGCAGCTTAGACGTTGGCGGTCAGCAGTTCTTC. Translating gives CASSLDVGGQQFF. Filled out from reference TRBV11-3 and TRBJ2-1, the complete variable domain reads EAGVVQSPRYKIIEKKQPVAFWCNPISGHNTLYWYLQNLGQGPELLIRYENEEAVDDSQLPKDRFSAERLKGVDSTLKIQPAELGDSAVYLCASSLDVGGQQFFGPGTRLTVL.

The CDR3 nucleotides are TGCAGCGTTGCCAGGGGAGACACTGAAGCTTTCTTT. Translation: CSVARGDTEAFF. The gene calls are TRBV29-1 and TRBJ1-1; the D gene is possibly TRBD1 (6 bases). The CDR3 extends over 12 amino acids. V was trimmed by 4 bases and J by 3 bases, leaving 9 bases between them. Looked up from germline, CDR1 is SQVTM and CDR2 is ANQGSEA.

The chain employs TRBV27 and TRBJ1-2; D uncertain. Germline V CDR1 and CDR2: MNHEY, SMNVEV (reference sequence). The CDR3 runs to 15 residues. V lost 6 bases to trimming and J lost 4 bases, with 18 bases between them. In DNA form, the CDR3 reads TGTGCCAGCAGGCGGCTCGACGAAGAGAGCTATGGCTACACCTTC. This gives the protein CASRRLDEESYGYTF.

This chain uses TRBV7-9 with TRBJ1-2, with a weak D call TRBD1 (6 bases). From germline, CDR1 is SEHNR and CDR2 FQNEAQ (reference sequence). The V end was cut by 5 bases, the J end by 8 bases, with 15 bases between. The CDR3 is 13 amino acids. CDR3 sequence: CASSRGGASGYTF. CDR3 nucleotides: TGTGCCAGCAGCCGAGGGGGGGCGTCCGGCTACACCTTC.

This rearrangement joins TRBV7-3 to TRBJ2-5, with 10 nucleotides matching TRBD1. The CDR3 contains 14 residues. V lost 3 bases and J lost 4; bases outside the gene matches: 2. Germline V lookup: CDR1 SGHTA, CDR2 FQGTGA. CDR3 protein: CASSLTGGGETQYF. The DNA of the CDR3 is TGTGCCAGCAGCTTGACAGGGGGCGGAGAGACCCAGTACTTC.

In its sample, this clone was seen once. V gene TRBV5-1 combines with J gene TRBJ2-7; 8 nucleotides line up with TRBD2. Germline values: CDR1 SGHRS, CDR2 YFSETQ. Unmatched junction bases numbered 5, after V lost 4 bases and J lost 2 bases. The CDR3 is 14 amino acids. CDR3 nucleotide sequence: TGCGCCAGCAGCGCGGGGGGTCTAACCTACGAGCAGTACTTC. Translating gives CASSAGGLTYEQYF.

The chain recombines TRBV7-9 with TRBJ1-1, with D perhaps TRBD1 (5 bases). V dropped 1 base and J dropped 7 bases, with 19 bases sitting between them. CDR1 is SEHNR and CDR2 is FQNEAQ in the germline V gene (reference sequence). The CDR3 extends over 16 amino acids. The DNA of the CDR3 is TGTGCCAGCAGCTTAGTTTCTGGTAAGGGGTCGGATGAAGCTTTCTTT. Translated, it gives CASSLVSGKGSDEAFF.